The following is a T cell receptor beta chain sequence with its context. The treatment here: oral pan-JAK inhibitor, 5-10 mg twice daily. This entry belongs to a study of CD8+ T cells in alopecia areata. The CDR3 covers 15 residues. Trimming cost V 0 bases and J 8 bases, with 15 bases left between them. Germline V lookup: CDR1 SGDLS, CDR2 YYNGEE. The sequencing template was cDNA reverse transcribed from extracted RNA. Sequencing used immunoSEQ multiplex PCR; TCRdb keeps in-frame clones, though not all of them. The repertoire includes 150,000 to 250,000 clones, about 62% of them detected once, and about 5.5% sits in the top ten.

The V gene is TRBV9, the J gene TRBJ2-1, with unresolved D. The TCR was taken from a human donor with alopecia areata. The specimen comprised CD4+ T cells sorted from blood, sampled at week 24, from a patient treated with tofacitinib. CDR3 loop: CASSVVARIHDEQFF. CDR3 DNA sequence: TGTGCCAGCAGCGTAGTGGCCAGAATTCACGATGAGCAGTTCTTC.